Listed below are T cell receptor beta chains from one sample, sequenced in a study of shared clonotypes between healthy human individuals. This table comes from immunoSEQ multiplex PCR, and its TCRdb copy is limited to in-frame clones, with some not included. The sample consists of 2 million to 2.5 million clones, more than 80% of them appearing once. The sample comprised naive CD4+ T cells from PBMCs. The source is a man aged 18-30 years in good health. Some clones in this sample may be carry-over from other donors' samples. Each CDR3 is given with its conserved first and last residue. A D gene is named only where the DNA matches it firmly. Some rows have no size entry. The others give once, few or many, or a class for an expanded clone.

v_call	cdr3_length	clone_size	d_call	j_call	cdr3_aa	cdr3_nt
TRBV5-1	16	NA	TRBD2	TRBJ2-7	CASSLGRAGFAYEQYF	TGCGCCAGCAGCTTGGGCCGAGCGGGGTTCGCCTACGAGCAGTACTTC
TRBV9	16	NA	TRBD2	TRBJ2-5	CASSERLAGFQETQYF	TGTGCCAGCAGCGAACGACTAGCGGGTTTCCAAGAGACCCAGTACTTC
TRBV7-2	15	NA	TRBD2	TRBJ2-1	CASSLALLAGNEQFF	TGTGCCAGCAGCTTAGCGCTGCTAGCGGGTAATGAGCAGTTCTTC
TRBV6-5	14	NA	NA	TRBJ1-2	CASRWTAQGDGYTF	TGTGCCAGCCGGTGGACAGCCCAGGGCGATGGCTACACCTTC
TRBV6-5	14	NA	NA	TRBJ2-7	CASSLNRDSYEQYF	TGTGCCAGCAGCCTAAACAGGGACTCCTACGAGCAGTACTTC
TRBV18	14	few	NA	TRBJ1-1	CASSPSGGNTEAFF	TGTGCCAGCTCACCCTCGGGGGGTAACACTGAAGCTTTCTTT
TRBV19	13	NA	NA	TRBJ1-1	CASNQSPGAAAFF	TGTGCCAGTAACCAAAGTCCAGGGGCGGCAGCTTTCTTT
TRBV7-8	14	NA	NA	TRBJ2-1	CASSLVSAYNEQFF	TGTGCCAGCAGCTTAGTCAGCGCCTACAATGAGCAGTTCTTC
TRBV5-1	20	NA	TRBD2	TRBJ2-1	CASSLQGKGLAGGRGNEQFF	TGCGCCAGCAGCTTGCAAGGGAAGGGACTAGCGGGAGGAAGGGGCAATGAGCAGTTCTTC
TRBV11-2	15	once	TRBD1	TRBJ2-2	CASSPGQGYTGELFF	TGTGCCAGCAGCCCCGGACAGGGTTACACCGGGGAGCTGTTTTTT
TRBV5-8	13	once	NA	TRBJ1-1	CASSLNRDTEAFF	TGTGCCAGCAGCTTGAACCGCGACACTGAAGCTTTCTTT
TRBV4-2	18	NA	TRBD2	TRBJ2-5	CASSQVASGSRWGETQYF	TGTGCCAGCAGCCAAGTAGCTAGCGGGAGTAGATGGGGAGAGACCCAGTACTTC
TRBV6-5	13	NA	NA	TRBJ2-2	CASKGASTGELFF	TGTGCCAGCAAAGGGGCCTCAACCGGGGAGCTGTTTTTT
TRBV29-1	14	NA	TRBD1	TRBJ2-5	CSVVGQGAPETQYF	TGCAGCGTCGTCGGACAGGGGGCCCCAGAGACCCAGTACTTC
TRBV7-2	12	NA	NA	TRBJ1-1	CASYPRGVRAFF	TGTGCCAGCTACCCCAGGGGAGTCAGAGCTTTCTTT
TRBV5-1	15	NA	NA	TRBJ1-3	CASSLGSNSGNTIYF	TGCGCCAGCAGCTTGGGGAGTAACTCTGGAAACACCATATATTTT
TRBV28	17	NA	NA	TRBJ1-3	CASIERGRPITGNTIYF	TGTGCCAGCATCGAGCGGGGACGTCCCATCACTGGAAACACCATATATTTT
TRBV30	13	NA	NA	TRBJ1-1	CAWSVAENTEAFF	TGTGCCTGGAGTGTCGCAGAGAACACTGAAGCTTTCTTT
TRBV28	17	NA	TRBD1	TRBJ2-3	CASVPVRDRPLSGTQYF	TGTGCCAGCGTCCCGGTTCGGGACAGGCCCCTGTCGGGTACGCAGTATTTT
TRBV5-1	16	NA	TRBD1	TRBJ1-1	CASSLDWDRGNTEAFF	TGCGCCAGCAGCTTGGATTGGGACAGGGGGAACACTGAAGCTTTCTTT
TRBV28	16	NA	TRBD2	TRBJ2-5	CASSSPGGGSRETQYF	TGTGCCAGCAGTTCCCCTGGGGGGGGGTCGCGGGAGACCCAGTACTTC
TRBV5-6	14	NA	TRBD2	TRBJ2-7	CASSALSGSDEQYF	TGTGCCAGCAGCGCCCTGAGCGGGAGCGACGAGCAGTACTTC
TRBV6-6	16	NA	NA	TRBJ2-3	CASSPSVAANTDTQYF	TGTGCCAGCAGTCCCTCGGTGGCGGCTAACACAGATACGCAGTATTTT
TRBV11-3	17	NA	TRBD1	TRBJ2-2	CASSLWYTGENTGELFF	TGTGCCAGCAGCTTATGGTATACAGGGGAGAACACCGGGGAGCTGTTTTTT
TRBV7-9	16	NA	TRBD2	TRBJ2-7	CASSLPPGTTNYEQYF	TGTGCCAGCAGCCTCCCCCCCGGGACTACGAACTACGAGCAGTACTTC
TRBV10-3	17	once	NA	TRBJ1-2	CAISDSGVLGGFYGYTF	TGTGCCATCAGTGACTCCGGAGTATTGGGGGGGTTCTATGGCTACACCTTC
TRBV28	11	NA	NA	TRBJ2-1	CASSNQNEQFF	TGTGCCAGCAGCAATCAGAATGAGCAGTTCTTC
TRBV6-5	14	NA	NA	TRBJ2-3	CASSYAASTDTQYF	TGTGCCAGCAGTTACGCAGCTAGCACAGATACGCAGTATTTT
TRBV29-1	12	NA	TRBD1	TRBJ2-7	CSVAGQGYEQYF	TGCAGCGTCGCGGGACAGGGGTACGAGCAGTACTTC
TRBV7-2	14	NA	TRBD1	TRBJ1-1	CASSLQTGPYEAFF	TGTGCCAGCAGCTTACAGACAGGGCCCTATGAAGCTTTCTTT
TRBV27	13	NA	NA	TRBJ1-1	CASSFAQGTEAFF	TGTGCCAGCAGTTTCGCGCAGGGCACTGAAGCTTTCTTT
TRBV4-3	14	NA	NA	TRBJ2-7	CASSQEARFVEQYF	TGCGCCAGCAGCCAAGAGGCCCGTTTTGTCGAGCAGTACTTC
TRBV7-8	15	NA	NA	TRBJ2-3	CASSLWDPGTDTQYF	TGTGCCAGCAGCTTGTGGGACCCTGGCACAGATACGCAGTATTTT
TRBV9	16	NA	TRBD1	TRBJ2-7	CASSGEGASPSYEQYF	TGTGCCAGCAGCGGAGAGGGGGCTAGCCCCTCCTACGAGCAGTACTTC
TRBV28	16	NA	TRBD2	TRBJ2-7	CASSFSGGRGSYEQYF	TGTGCCAGCAGTTTTTCCGGCGGGAGGGGCTCCTACGAGCAGTACTTC
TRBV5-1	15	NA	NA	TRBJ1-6	CASSPEVGQGSPLHF	TGCGCCAGCAGCCCGGAGGTCGGTCAGGGTTCACCCCTCCACTTT
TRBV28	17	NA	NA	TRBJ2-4	CASSLRGGLLAKNIQYF	TGTGCCAGCAGTTTAAGGGGGGGACTACTAGCCAAAAACATTCAGTACTTC
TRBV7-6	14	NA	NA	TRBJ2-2	CASSLRDKTGELFF	TGTGCCAGCAGCTTACGGGACAAGACCGGGGAGCTGTTTTTT
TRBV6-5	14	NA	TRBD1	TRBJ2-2	CASSYPGGAGELFF	TGTGCCAGCAGTTATCCAGGGGGAGCCGGGGAGCTGTTTTTT
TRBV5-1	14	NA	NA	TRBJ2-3	CASSFWDSKDTQYF	TGCGCCAGCAGCTTTTGGGACTCGAAGGATACGCAGTATTTT
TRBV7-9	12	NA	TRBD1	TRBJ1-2	CASSWGTDGYTF	TGTGCCAGCAGCTGGGGGACAGATGGCTACACCTTC
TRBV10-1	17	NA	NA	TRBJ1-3	CASIKGPEKSSGNTIYF	TGCGCCAGCATAAAGGGACCTGAGAAGAGCTCTGGAAACACCATATATTTT
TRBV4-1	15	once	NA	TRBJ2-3	CASSRTGTSTDTQYF	TGCGCCAGCAGCCGGACTGGGACTAGCACAGATACGCAGTATTTT
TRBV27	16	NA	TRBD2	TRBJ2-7	CASSSPTTSGRREQYF	TGTGCCAGCAGTTCTCCTACGACTAGCGGCCGTAGGGAGCAGTACTTC
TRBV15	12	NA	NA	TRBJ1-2	CATSRVGAGYTF	TGTGCCACCAGCAGAGTAGGGGCTGGCTACACCTTC
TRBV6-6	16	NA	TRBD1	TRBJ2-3	CASSYSRGSSTDTQYF	TGTGCCAGCAGTTACTCCAGGGGGTCTAGCACAGATACGCAGTATTTT
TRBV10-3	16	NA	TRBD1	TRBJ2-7	CAISGSTRDRVYEQYF	TGTGCCATCAGTGGGTCCACCCGGGACAGGGTCTACGAGCAGTACTTC
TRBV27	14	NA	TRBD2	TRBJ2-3	CASRVPGLADTQYF	TGTGCCAGCAGGGTCCCGGGACTAGCAGATACGCAGTATTTT
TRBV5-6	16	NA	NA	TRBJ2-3	CASSLVTGLSTDTQYF	TGTGCCAGCAGCTTGGTAACAGGGTTGAGCACAGATACGCAGTATTTT
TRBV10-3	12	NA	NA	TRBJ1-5	CAISESGEPQHF	TGTGCCATCAGTGAGTCAGGGGAGCCCCAGCATTTT
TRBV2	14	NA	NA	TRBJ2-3	CASSVGGPEDTQYF	TGTGCCAGCAGCGTAGGAGGGCCCGAGGATACGCAGTATTTT
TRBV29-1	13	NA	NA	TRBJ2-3	CSVAVGSKDTQYF	TGCAGCGTTGCGGTCGGGAGCAAGGATACGCAGTATTTT
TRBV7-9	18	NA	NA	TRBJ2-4	CASSLGRALFLAKNIQYF	TGTGCCAGCAGCTTGGGCAGGGCCTTATTCTTAGCCAAAAACATTCAGTACTTC
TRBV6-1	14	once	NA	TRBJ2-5	CASSNLGPQETQYF	TGTGCCAGCAGTAACCTCGGACCCCAAGAGACCCAGTACTTC